This T cell receptor (beta chain) was identified in a study of T cell responses to AZD1222 COVID-19 vaccine. Study-wide points: Unmutated variant regions are reportedly targeted by nearly half of spike-specific TCRs.

In the case of this clone: The antigen is not known.

V lost 4 bases to trimming and J lost 8 bases, with 16 bases between them. CDR3 length: 15 amino acids. The V gene's germline CDR1 is KGHDR and CDR2 SFDVKD. The data were produced by immunoSEQ multiplex PCR, yet TCRdb's version contains in-frame clones alone and is incomplete. This table has about 93,000 clones, approximately 89% appearing once. The sample was peripheral blood, taken on day 0 of MenACWY control vaccination. The gene calls are TRBV24-1 and TRBJ1-4; no clear D. The origin of this receptor is an adult in good health. In DNA form, the CDR3 reads TGTGCCACCAGTGACTACAGTGGGCCGGTGGAAAAACTGTTTTTT. Translation: CATSDYSGPVEKLFF.